These 26 T cell receptor beta chains came from one sample sequenced in a study of human thymus T cells. Assay: immunoSEQ multiplex PCR; the TCRdb copy retains only in-frame clones and omits some. The data contain fewer than 55,000 clones, around 94% of them singletons. Sample: blood. The receptors were sampled from a boy under two years old with a congenital heart defect but otherwise immunologically healthy.

This clone was seen only once. This chain connects TRBV5-1 to TRBJ2-1, with 9 bases fitting TRBD1. After removal of 0 bases from V and 10 bases from J, the junction contained 2 bases not matched to a gene. The CDR3 is made up of 13 amino acids. Germline V lookup: CDR1 SGHRS, CDR2 YFSETQ. CDR3 loop: CASSLVDRGEQFF. The CDR3 region has the DNA TGCGCCAGCAGCTTGGTGGACAGGGGAGAGCAGTTCTTC.

This rearrangement joins TRBV30 to TRBJ2-7; 7 bases are shared with TRBD1. The CDR3 covers 13 residues. Germline CDR1 GTSNPN, CDR2 SVGIG (reference sequence). Trimming cost V 5 bases and J 2 bases; bases outside gene matches: 6. The CDR3 DNA sequence: TGTGCCTGGCGTGAGGGGGCGGCCTACGAGCAGTACTTC. Translated: CAWREGAAYEQYF.

The chain is built from TRBV7-3 and TRBJ1-6, with D hard to call. Trimming stripped 5 bases from V and 10 bases from J, with 12 bases between. The CDR3 is 13 residues long. The germline CDR1 and CDR2 sequences are SGHTA and FQGTGA. In nucleotides, the CDR3 is TGTGCCAGCAGCCGCGAGAGGTCGTCACCCCTCCACTTT. Translated, it gives CASSRERSSPLHF.

V gene TRBV9 combines with J gene TRBJ2-7; 10 bases agree with TRBD2. The V gene's germline CDR1 is SGDLS and CDR2 YYNGEE. CDR3 length: 13 amino acids. Losses at the gene ends were 3 bases for V and 5 bases for J; bases not matched to a gene: 2. For the CDR3, the DNA is TGTGCCAGCAGCGGGACTAGCGGAGACGAGCAGTACTTC. Translating it yields CASSGTSGDEQYF. The entire variable domain, with the rest obtained from reference TRBV9 and TRBJ2-7, is as follows: DSGVTQTPKHLITATGQRVTLRCSPRSGDLSVYWYQQSLDQGLQFLIQYYNGEERAKGNILERFSAQQFPDLHSELNLSSLELGDSALYFCASSGTSGDEQYFGPGTRLTVT.

This sequence joins TRBV5-1 and TRBJ2-5, with a weak D call TRBD2 (6 bases). The CDR3 spans 15 residues. Trimming left V 3 bases short and J 5 bases short, with 17 bases between. Germline V lookup: CDR1 SGHRS, CDR2 YFSETQ. The CDR3 loop is CASSSGESPGETQYF. The CDR3 nucleotides read TGCGCCAGCAGCTCGGGAGAAAGCCCGGGCGAGACCCAGTACTTC.

The chain joins TRBV4-1 to TRBJ2-4, with D perhaps TRBD1 (7 bases). Germline-derived CDR1 and CDR2 are MGHRA and YSYEKL. The CDR3 covers 18 residues. Trimming stripped 4 bases from V and 0 bases from J, with 19 bases between. The CDR3 loop is CASSPRRDSHLAKNIQYF. The CDR3, as DNA: TGCGCCAGCAGCCCCAGGAGGGACAGCCATTTAGCCAAAAACATTCAGTACTTC.

The chain uses TRBV10-3 and TRBJ2-3; 11 nucleotides align to TRBD2. The CDR3 consists of 18 residues. After removal of 4 bases from V and 10 bases from J, the junction contained 19 bases not matched to a gene. Germline lookup yields CDR1 ENHRY and CDR2 SYGVKD. CDR3 nucleotides: TGTGCCATCAGTGCTCGGCCCCCGACTAGCGGGGCCACCCCACCGCAGTATTTT. As protein: CAISARPPTSGATPPQYF.

The chain joins TRBV6-5 to TRBJ2-7, with D hard to call. Between the trimmed V and J ends, which lost 8 bases and 5 bases, there was a span of 13 bases. Per the germline V gene, CDR1 is MNHEY and CDR2 is SVGAGI. The CDR3 covers 12 residues. CDR3 loop: CASSNKAHEQYF. The CDR3 bases are TGTGCCAGCTCCAATAAGGCCCACGAGCAGTACTTC.

This clone appeared once. The chain is built from TRBV6-6 and TRBJ2-5; TRBD1 matches 10 bases. The V gene's germline CDR1 is MNHNY and CDR2 SVGAGI (reference sequence). This CDR3 region has 13 residues. V lost 6 bases and J lost 5; bases outside the gene matches: 3. The CDR3 DNA is TGTGCCAGCAGGGGGACAGGGGTTGAGACCCAGTACTTC. It translates to CASRGTGVETQYF.

This sequence joins TRBV28 and TRBJ2-7; D perhaps matches TRBD1 (5 bases). Trimming removed 5 bases from V and 4 bases from J, with 18 bases in between. The CDR3 consists of 15 residues. Germline lookup yields CDR1 MDHEN and CDR2 SYDVKM. The CDR3 nucleotides read TGTGCCAGCAGTCCCCGAGGCAGCAGGGAATACGAGCAGTACTTC. It encodes CASSPRGSREYEQYF.

The J gene is TRBJ1-5, the V gene TRBV6-6; D call uncertain. The CDR3 sequence is 16 residues long. CDR1 is MNHNY and CDR2 is SVGAGI in the germline V gene (reference sequence). Trimming cost V 6 bases and J 1 base, with 16 bases left between them. The CDR3 DNA follows: TGTGCCAGCAGCTATATACCGTGGGAGAGCAATCAGCCCCAGCATTTT. Protein sequence: CASSYIPWESNQPQHF.

The J gene is TRBJ1-4, the V gene TRBV5-1, with 8 nucleotides matching TRBD1. Germline loops: CDR1 SGHRS, CDR2 YFSETQ. This CDR3 contains 17 residues. With 3 bases clipped from V and 8 bases from J, the junction kept 15 bases outside the gene matches. The CDR3 sequence is CASSWGTGSIVWEKLFF. CDR3 sequence (DNA): TGCGCCAGCAGCTGGGGGACAGGCTCCATAGTATGGGAAAAACTGTTTTTT.

V usage is TRBV5-1 and J usage is TRBJ2-5, with 8 positions matching TRBD1. The V and J ends lost 4 bases and 4 bases, in that order; junction bases with no gene match: 9. This CDR3 has 15 residues. Per germline, CDR1 SGHRS and CDR2 YFSETQ. As DNA, the CDR3 is TGCGCCAGCAGCCCGACAGGGGACCCCACAGAGACCCAGTACTTC. Protein: CASSPTGDPTETQYF. Filled out from reference TRBV5-1 and TRBJ2-5, the complete variable domain reads KAGVTQTPRYLIKTRGQQVTLSCSPISGHRSVSWYQQTPGQGLQFLFEYFSETQRNKGNFPGRFSGRQFSNSRSEMNVSTLELGDSALYLCASSPTGDPTETQYFGPGTRLLVL.

The rearrangement links TRBV6-1 to TRBJ2-4; D not resolved. V dropped 4 bases and J dropped 0 bases, with 4 bases sitting between them. This CDR3 contains 13 residues. The germline CDR1 and CDR2 sequences are MNHNS and SASEGT. CDR3 amino acids: CASSVVAKNIQYF. The CDR3 DNA reads as TGTGCCAGCAGTGTGGTAGCCAAAAACATTCAGTACTTC.

In its sample, this clone was seen a few times. This chain connects TRBV5-1 to TRBJ2-3, with TRBD1 matching over 8 bases. The CDR3 is made up of 14 amino acids. J was trimmed by 6 bases and V by 4 bases; bases with no gene match: 7. CDR1 and CDR2 from the germline V gene are SGHRS and YFSETQ. The CDR3 region is CASSADRDRDTQYF. CDR3 sequence (DNA): TGCGCCAGCAGCGCGGACAGGGATAGGGATACGCAGTATTTT.

V gene TRBV12-5 combines with J gene TRBJ1-6; TRBD1 aligns across 11 bases. Germline lookup yields CDR1 LGHNT and CDR2 FRNRAP. CDR3 length: 14 residues. Trimming removed 7 bases from V and 16 bases from J; junction bases left unmatched: 12. The CDR3 spells CASARGLGQGGLHF. CDR3 nucleotides: TGTGCTAGTGCCCGAGGTTTGGGACAGGGGGGACTCCACTTT.

The rearrangement uses TRBV28 and TRBJ2-5, with TRBD2 as a possible D gene (6 bases). CDR1 and CDR2 (germline): MDHEN, SYDVKM. The CDR3 is made up of 15 amino acids. V lost 6 bases to trimming and J lost 4 bases, with 18 bases between them. CDR3 DNA: TGTGCCAGCAGCTTGCGGGGCTACCGTGGAGAGACCCAGTACTTC. Its translation: CASSLRGYRGETQYF.

J is TRBJ2-3 and V is TRBV11-3; 8 positions agree with TRBD2. The CDR3 consists of 16 residues. J lost 2 bases, V lost 3 bases, and 7 bases had no gene match. The V gene's germline CDR1 is SGHNT and CDR2 YENEEA. CDR3 region: CASSFSGTRITDTQYF. DNA for the CDR3: TGTGCCAGCAGCTTCTCCGGGACTAGGATCACAGATACGCAGTATTTT.

The CDR3 sequence is CASRPSYNEQFF. The CDR3 DNA is TGTGCCAGCAGACCATCCTACAATGAGCAGTTCTTC. The gene calls are TRBV2 and TRBJ2-1; D remains unclear. This CDR3 has 12 amino acids. The V gene's germline CDR1 is SNHLY and CDR2 FYNNEI. Trimming removed 6 bases from V and 1 base from J, with 4 bases in between.

This clone has only one observation. J is TRBJ1-1 and V is TRBV15; D remains ambiguous. The CDR3 loop spans 13 amino acids. CDR1 and CDR2 (germline): LNHNV, YYDKDF (reference sequence). V shed 1 base and J shed 0 bases, with 3 bases lying between them. The CDR3 nucleotides read TGTGCCACCAGCAGAGCCGTGAACACTGAAGCTTTCTTT. Its translation is CATSRAVNTEAFF.

This clone has only one observation. The chain recombines TRBV11-3 with TRBJ1-3; D is uncertain. In germline, CDR1 is SGHNT, CDR2 YENEEA. The CDR3 spans 15 residues. Trimming stripped 2 bases from V and 0 bases from J, with 8 bases between. The CDR3 is CASSLRQTSGNTIYF. The CDR3 region has the DNA TGTGCCAGCAGCTTACGGCAGACCTCTGGAAACACCATATATTTT. The full variable domain, its missing parts supplied by reference TRBV11-3 and TRBJ1-3, is EAGVVQSPRYKIIEKKQPVAFWCNPISGHNTLYWYLQNLGQGPELLIRYENEEAVDDSQLPKDRFSAERLKGVDSTLKIQPAELGDSAVYLCASSLRQTSGNTIYFGEGSWLTVV.

The V gene is TRBV27, the J gene TRBJ2-1; 8 bases are a match to TRBD2. J gave up 0 bases and V 4 bases, and 5 bases lay outside the gene matches. Germline V CDR1 and CDR2: MNHEY, SMNVEV (reference sequence). The length of the CDR3 is 16 residues. As DNA, the CDR3 is TGTGCCAGCAGTTCGGGGGGGGGTTACTCCTACAATGAGCAGTTCTTC. It codes for CASSSGGGYSYNEQFF.

A remark on this clone: At one end, the junction sequence differs from germline, possibly due to a read error. The rearrangement links TRBV7-2 to TRBJ2-3; 14 bases are a match to TRBD2. Germline lookup yields CDR1 SGHTA and CDR2 FQGNSA. This CDR3 comprises 15 residues. In DNA, the CDR3 is TGTGCCAGCAGCCCCGGGCCAGGGACTAGCGGGGGCCCGAGTTTT. Its protein is CASSPGPGTSGGPSF.

CDR3 sequence reads: CASSQGGGYTF. The CDR3, as DNA: TGCGCCAGCAGCCAAGGGGGCGGCTACACCTTC. The chain is built from TRBV4-3 and TRBJ1-2, with D maybe TRBD1 (5 bases). This CDR3 comprises 11 residues. Deletions cut 1 base from V and 8 bases from J, with 5 bases between. Germline loops: CDR1 LGHNA, CDR2 YSLEER.

The gene calls are TRBV30 and TRBJ2-2; TRBD2 matches at 12 bases. J gave up 1 base and V 0 bases, and 3 bases lay outside the gene matches. This CDR3 spans 17 amino acids. Germline CDR1 reads GTSNPN; CDR2 reads SVGIG (reference sequence). The CDR3 coding sequence is TGTGCCTGGAGTGTACAACTAGCGGGGGGGAACACCGGGGAGCTGTTTTTT. Protein product: CAWSVQLAGGNTGELFF.

The V call is TRBV7-8, the J call TRBJ1-4, with unresolved D. The germline gives CDR1 SGHVS, CDR2 FQNEAQ. This CDR3 spans 12 amino acids. V shed 5 bases and J shed 12 bases, with 13 bases lying between them. This CDR3 reads CASSPPGPQLFF. The CDR3 DNA sequence: TGTGCCAGCAGCCCCCCGGGCCCGCAACTGTTTTTT.